Sequencing of this TCR beta chain was carried out in a study of blood T cell repertoires in COVID-19. Across the study: From T cells, B-cell-depleted T cells, or PBMCs came the material, which was cDNA or gDNA.

V was clipped by 5 bases and J by 2 bases; unmatched bases: 5. CDR1 LNHDA and CDR2 SQIVND come from the germline V gene (reference sequence). CDR3 size: 15 residues. Sequenced by immunoSEQ multiplex PCR; TCRdb stores in-frame clones only, minus some. The sample lists 35,000 to 50,000 clones, 65% to 85% occurring once. The chain has TRBV19 and TRBJ1-4, with TRBD1 identical over 7 bases. The material sequenced was peripheral blood. This receptor was taken from a woman aged 80 or over with acute or convalescent COVID-19. Here the CDR3 reads CASSAPGQTNEKLFF. As DNA, the CDR3 is TGTGCCAGTAGTGCCCCGGGACAGACTAATGAAAAACTGTTTTTT.